The next 28 T cell receptor beta chains were all read from a single sample in a study of T cell responses to AZD1222 COVID-19 vaccine. The method was immunoSEQ multiplex PCR; TCRdb's version includes in-frame clones alone and lacks a portion of them. This table holds approximately 170,000 clones, more than 80% found once. The sequences come from peripheral blood, collected on day 0 of AZD1222 vaccination. The receptor source for this set is an adult in good health.

The chain joins TRBV4-2 to TRBJ2-7, with 7 bases lining up with TRBD1. Germline lookup yields CDR1 LGHNA and CDR2 YNFKEQ. The CDR3 sequence is 14 residues long. Trimming at V came to 5 bases and at J to 5 bases, leaving 9 bases not matched to a gene. CDR3: CASSRGQLDDEQYF. CDR3 bases: TGTGCCAGCAGCAGGGGACAGCTGGACGACGAGCAGTACTTC.

V gene TRBV7-3 combines with J gene TRBJ2-7; 9 bases are shared with TRBD2. V trimming: 4 bases; J trimming: 2 bases; junction bases outside the gene matches: 12. This CDR3 is built from 17 residues. Germline V gene lookup returns CDR1 SGHTA and CDR2 FQGTGA. CDR3 nucleotides: TGTGCCAGCAGCTCCCAAGTCGGGCGGGGGGGCGCCTACGAGCAGTACTTC. Its translation: CASSSQVGRGGAYEQYF.

This chain connects TRBV6-2 or TRBV6-3 to TRBJ2-2, with 11 bases identical to TRBD1. Germline CDR1 reads MNHEY; CDR2 reads SVGEGT. This CDR3 region has 17 residues. After removal of 2 bases from V and 6 bases from J, the junction contained 8 bases not matched to a gene. Here the CDR3 reads CASSYRDRGMSAGELFF. DNA of the CDR3: TGTGCCAGCAGTTACAGGGACAGGGGGATGTCGGCCGGGGAGCTGTTTTTT.

The chain is built from TRBV13 and TRBJ1-1; 7 positions match TRBD1. CDR1 is PRHDT, CDR2 FYEKMQ, per germline (reference sequence). V trimming: 7 bases; J trimming: 3 bases; junction bases outside the gene matches: 8. The CDR3 totals 14 residues. CDR3 loop: CASTHRDRDTEAFF. The CDR3 DNA sequence: TGTGCCAGCACCCACCGGGACAGAGACACTGAAGCTTTCTTT.

This chain links TRBV9 with TRBJ2-7; a weak D match, TRBD1 (5 bases). From germline, CDR1 is SGDLS and CDR2 YYNGEE. Trimming took 0 bases from V and 2 from J, leaving 9 bases between them. CDR3 length equals 14 residues. The CDR3 loop reads CASSVGQRTYEQYF. The CDR3, as DNA: TGTGCCAGCAGCGTAGGACAGAGGACCTACGAGCAGTACTTC.

V is TRBV27 and J is TRBJ1-2; 7 bases are shared with TRBD1. CDR1 MNHEY and CDR2 SMNVEV come from the germline V gene (reference sequence). The CDR3 spans 14 residues. Trimming removed 6 bases from V and 6 bases from J; junction bases left unmatched: 10. The CDR3 bases are TGTGCCAGCAGCAGAGGGGGCCTACCCGATGGCTACACCTTC. Encoded protein: CASSRGGLPDGYTF.

The CDR3 region has the DNA TGTGCCAGCAGCCCCAGAGATAGCAATCAGCCCCAGCATTTT. As protein: CASSPRDSNQPQHF. This chain connects TRBV3-1 (or the pseudogene TRBV3-2) to TRBJ1-5; D is ambiguous. V lost 4 bases and J lost 0, with 7 bases in between. Germline V gene lookup returns CDR1 LGHDT and CDR2 YNNKEL (reference sequence). This CDR3 is built from 14 residues.

The rearrangement joins TRBV10-3 to TRBJ1-1; D is ambiguous. Germline V gene lookup returns CDR1 ENHRY and CDR2 SYGVKD. CDR3 length equals 13 residues. Trimming removed 0 bases from V and 1 base from J, with 3 bases in between. Here the CDR3 DNA reads TGTGCCATCAGTGAGTCATGGAACACTGAAGCTTTCTTT. Translated: CAISESWNTEAFF.

V and J are TRBV19 and TRBJ1-4, with D possibly being TRBD1 (6 bases). CDR3 length: 15 amino acids. The V gene lost 0 bases and the J gene lost 8 bases, with 13 bases spanning the gap. Germline V gene data show CDR1 as LNHDA and CDR2 as SQIVND (reference sequence). CDR3 sequence reads: CASSIEGASMEKLFF. The CDR3 DNA reads as TGTGCCAGTAGTATAGAGGGGGCTTCGATGGAAAAACTGTTTTTT.

This sequence joins TRBV7-9 and TRBJ2-7; possibly TRBD2 for D (5 bases). CDR3 size: 13 residues. The germline CDR1 and CDR2 sequences are SEHNR and FQNEAQ (reference sequence). V shed 5 bases and J shed 3 bases, with 11 bases lying between them. The CDR3 region is CASSLHRGYEQYV. The CDR3 DNA reads as TGTGCCAGCAGCCTCCACCGGGGCTACGAGCAGTACGTC.

The rearrangement links TRBV5-1 to TRBJ2-1; 10 bases map to TRBD1. After removal of 3 bases from V and 6 bases from J, the junction contained 9 bases not matched to a gene. This CDR3 spans 16 amino acids. Germline-derived CDR1 and CDR2 are SGHRS and YFSETQ. The CDR3 loop is CASSSSGGQGINEQFF. Written as DNA, the CDR3 is TGCGCCAGCAGCTCTAGTGGGGGACAGGGGATCAATGAGCAGTTCTTC.

This clone has just a few counts. The CDR3 nucleotides read TGCGCCAGCAGCCACCTCCATGGGACTAGCGGGGGCGGGGAGCAGTTCTTC. It yields the protein CASSHLHGTSGGGEQFF. The chain has TRBV4-3 and TRBJ2-1, with 14 positions matching TRBD2. The CDR3 contains 17 residues. Trimming removed 3 bases from V and 10 bases from J; junction bases left unmatched: 11. Germline CDR1 LGHNA, CDR2 YSLEER.

This sequence joins TRBV6-5 and TRBJ2-5, with 11 bases lining up with TRBD1. V dropped 6 bases and J dropped 4; count of bases not matched to a gene: 4. The V gene's germline CDR1 is MNHEY and CDR2 SVGAGI. There are 14 residues in the CDR3. CDR3 protein: CASSHGQGAETQYF. CDR3 nucleotide sequence: TGTGCCAGCAGCCACGGACAGGGGGCAGAGACCCAGTACTTC.

The chain carries TRBV6-5 and TRBJ2-7; D is ambiguous. From germline, CDR1 is MNHEY and CDR2 SVGAGI. Trimming removed 10 bases at V and 2 bases at J, with 6 bases between. This CDR3 has 10 amino acids. CDR3 nucleotides: TGTGCCACCTCGACCTACGAGCAGTACGTC. Amino acid sequence: CATSTYEQYV.

This clone has only one observation. The J gene is TRBJ1-1, the V gene TRBV9, with D maybe TRBD1 (5 bases). CDR3 length equals 14 residues. V lost 2 bases, J lost 0 bases, and 8 bases lay in between. Germline CDR1 and CDR2: SGDLS and YYNGEE. The CDR3 here is CASSVGHMNTEAFF. The CDR3 nucleotides are TGTGCCAGCAGCGTGGGGCACATGAACACTGAAGCTTTCTTT. The whole variable domain, remainder taken from reference TRBV9 and TRBJ1-1, is DSGVTQTPKHLITATGQRVTLRCSPRSGDLSVYWYQQSLDQGLQFLIQYYNGEERAKGNILERFSAQQFPDLHSELNLSSLELGDSALYFCASSVGHMNTEAFFGQGTRLTVV.

V is TRBV6-2 or TRBV6-3 and J is TRBJ1-2; 9 nucleotides agree with TRBD1. Per germline, CDR1 MNHEY and CDR2 SVGEGT. Trimming took 0 bases from V and 6 from J; bases not matched to a gene: 14. The CDR3 contains 18 residues. CDR3 in DNA: TGTGCCAGCAGTTACTCGAGGCCGGGACAGGGAGTTTCCAATGGCTACACCTTC. As protein: CASSYSRPGQGVSNGYTF.

The rearrangement joins TRBV19 to TRBJ1-2; 7 bases line up with TRBD1. Germline V lookup: CDR1 LNHDA, CDR2 SQIVND (reference sequence). The CDR3 contains 15 residues. The V gene end was trimmed by 5 bases and the J gene end by 7 bases; junction bases not matched to a gene: 13. CDR3 region: CASSPGGSTGAGYTF. In nucleotides, the CDR3 is TGTGCCAGTAGTCCAGGGGGTTCTACAGGGGCTGGCTACACCTTC.

The rearrangement joins TRBV10-3 to TRBJ2-2, with 13 bases matching TRBD2. Germline CDR1 reads ENHRY; CDR2 reads SYGVKD. V lost 6 bases and J lost 1; bases outside the gene matches: 2. The CDR3 has 16 amino acids. The CDR3 DNA reads TGTGCCATCAGCCGACTAGCGGGGGGGAACACCGGGGAGCTGTTTTTT. Translating gives CAISRLAGGNTGELFF.

This chain uses TRBV5-1 with TRBJ1-4; 7 nucleotides agree with TRBD1. Germline CDR1 is SGHRS and CDR2 is YFSETQ. V gave up 4 bases and J gave up 2 bases; unmatched junction bases: 8. The CDR3 length is 16 residues. CDR3 in amino acids: CASSQGTARTNEKLFF. The CDR3 bases are TGCGCCAGCAGCCAAGGGACAGCCAGGACTAATGAAAAACTGTTTTTT.

The chain links TRBV28 to TRBJ1-2, with TRBD1 identical over 12 bases. From germline, CDR1 is MDHEN and CDR2 SYDVKM. The junction had 12 bases not matched to a gene; V was cut back by 5 bases and J by 8 bases. This CDR3 is built from 16 residues. The CDR3 region is CASSPTGGDRGRGYTF. The CDR3 bases are TGTGCCAGCAGTCCGACCGGGGGGGACAGGGGGCGAGGCTACACCTTC.

The V and J genes are TRBV25-1 and TRBJ2-2; D possibly corresponds to TRBD1 (6 bases). Germline V gene lookup returns CDR1 MGHDK and CDR2 SYGVNS. Trimming removed 1 base from V and 8 bases from J, with 14 bases in between. The CDR3 extends over 15 amino acids. Here the CDR3 reads CASSEWTATPGELFF. CDR3 bases: TGTGCCAGCAGTGAATGGACAGCGACCCCAGGGGAGCTGTTTTTT.

This sequence joins TRBV6-5 and TRBJ2-7; D not resolved. V lost 8 bases to trimming and J lost 4 bases, with 9 bases between them. This CDR3 is built from 11 residues. CDR1 and CDR2 from the germline V gene are MNHEY and SVGAGI. CDR3 nucleotide sequence: TGTGCCAGCTCAGGAAATTACGAGCAGTACGTC. Its protein product is CASSGNYEQYV.

The count of this clone is one. The rearrangement uses TRBV7-9 and TRBJ2-2; the D gene is possibly TRBD2 (6 bases). The CDR3 is 14 residues long. Trimming removed 0 bases at V and 6 bases at J, with 8 bases between. Germline CDR1 reads SEHNR; CDR2 reads FQNEAQ (reference sequence). CDR3 coding DNA: TGTGCCAGCAGCTTAGCGGCGGGGTCCGGGGAGCTGTTTTTT. Its protein product is CASSLAAGSGELFF.

This clone was observed a handful of times. V and J are TRBV12-5 and TRBJ1-6, with 10 bases aligning to TRBD1. Germline loops: CDR1 LGHNT, CDR2 FRNRAP. The trim removed 2 bases at V and 10 bases at J, leaving 5 bases unmatched. This CDR3 contains 15 residues. The CDR3 nucleotides are TGTGCTAGTGGTTTGTTCGACAGGGGGCTGTCACCCCTCCACTTT. Protein sequence: CASGLFDRGLSPLHF.

The chain carries TRBV6-1 and TRBJ1-5, with D possibly being TRBD1 (6 bases). V shed 2 bases and J shed 1 base, with 18 bases lying between them. CDR1 is MNHNS and CDR2 is SASEGT in the germline V gene. This CDR3 is built from 18 residues. Here the CDR3 DNA reads TGTGCCAGCAGTGAATTGTACAGGGAAACCATAAGCAATCAGCCCCAGCATTTT. Amino acids: CASSELYRETISNQPQHF.

The J gene is TRBJ1-4, the V gene TRBV19, with D maybe TRBD1 (6 bases). Germline assignment: CDR1 LNHDA and CDR2 SQIVND (reference sequence). The CDR3 sequence is 14 residues long. Trimming took 2 bases from V and 3 from J, leaving 7 bases between them. DNA of the CDR3: TGTGCCAGTAGTATACAGGGGTCTAATGAAAAACTGTTTTTT. As protein: CASSIQGSNEKLFF.

The chain carries TRBV20-1 and TRBJ2-1; no reliable D call. Germline V lookup: CDR1 DFQATT, CDR2 SNEGSKA (reference sequence). V was pared by 3 bases and J by 9 bases, with 15 bases between. The CDR3 has 13 amino acids. The CDR3 sequence: CSASWTPTSEQFF. CDR3 DNA: TGCAGTGCTAGTTGGACCCCTACCAGTGAGCAGTTCTTC.

The chain employs TRBV7-9 and TRBJ2-5; 7 nucleotides agree with TRBD1. The germline V gene encodes CDR1 SEHNR and CDR2 FQNEAQ (reference sequence). The V segment lost 4 bases and the J segment 1 base; nucleotides outside the gene matches: 3. The CDR3 spans 14 residues. The DNA of the CDR3 is TGTGCCAGCAGCTCGACAGGGTCCCAAGAGACCCAGTACTTC. Amino acids: CASSSTGSQETQYF.